This T cell receptor beta chain was captured in a study of blood T cell repertoires in COVID-19. At the level of the study: Specimens from acute and convalescent COVID-19 originated in the United States, Italy and Spain. Sample material is recorded as cDNA or gDNA derived from T cells, B-cell-depleted T cells, or PBMCs.

V lost 5 bases, J lost 10 bases, and 7 bases stayed unmatched. The CDR3 extends over 14 amino acids. CDR1 and CDR2 from the germline V gene are MNHNY and SVGAGI (reference sequence). Per the original data handling: By means of reference gene primer amplification, nucleated cell counts were estimated. Some clones are missing from TCRdb's copy, which holds only in-frame ones; the method was immunoSEQ multiplex PCR. V, J and clone size were drawn from that table, and D and trimming were deduced from the DNA. The sample lists approximately 200,000 clones, around 83% occurring once. The sequence came from a woman in her thirties with active or convalescent COVID-19. The sample consisted of peripheral blood. The gene calls are TRBV6-6 and TRBJ1-6; TRBD1 agrees at 8 bases. DNA for the CDR3: TGTGCCAGCAGTACAGGGGGGCGAGGATCACCCCTCCACTTT. Encoded protein: CASSTGGRGSPLHF.